This T cell receptor beta chain was retrieved from a study of CXCR3-negative and CXCR3-positive naive CD8 T cells. General study points: Freshly isolated PBMCs were used in most assays, given partial CXCR3 loss after freezing. TRBV-TRBJ usage matched between naive CXCR3-negative and CXCR3-positive cells but not between memory cells. CXCR3-positive naive cells carried more hydrophobic TRB CDR3s than CXCR3-negative ones.

TRB cDNA was prepared as libraries by UMI-labeled 5' RACE. Reanalyzing the 5' RACE reads, TCRdb keeps one entry per CDR3 protein, without DNA. In total, the table holds more than 75,000 distinct CDR3 sequences. With regard to this clonotype: The target antigen is unknown.

Germline-derived CDR1 and CDR2 are SGHTA and FQGTGA. CDR3 length equals 18 residues. V gene TRBV7-3 combines with J gene TRBJ2-1; the TCRdb call, TRBD2, lacks DNA for checking. This TCR came from a human donor in good health. Some clones in this sample may be carry-over from other donors' samples. What was sequenced was naive CXCR3+ CD8+ T cells from blood. The subset denotes: CD45RO-CCR7+CD27+CD95- naive CD8+ T cells expressing CXCR3 (TNR3+). This CDR3 reads CASSLSVGGLAGEGEQFF.